One sample yielded the 20 T cell receptor beta chains listed below, sequenced in a study of blood T cell repertoires in COVID-19. Sequencing was performed with immunoSEQ multiplex PCR; in TCRdb, only in-frame clones are kept and a portion is missing. This table has about 250,000 clones, about nine tenths appearing once. Sequenced: PBMCs or T cells enriched from blood (not recorded which). Receptor source: a woman aged 25 to 39 with acute COVID-19.

The chain recombines TRBV7-9 with TRBJ2-3; 11 nucleotides agree with TRBD1. J lost 2 bases, V lost 5 bases, and 3 bases had no gene match. The CDR3 sequence is 15 residues long. Germline values: CDR1 SEHNR, CDR2 FQNEAQ (reference sequence). CDR3 nucleotides: TGTGCCAGCAGCAAGGGACAGGGGGACACAGATACGCAGTATTTT. It specifies CASSKGQGDTDTQYF.

The rearrangement joins TRBV20-1 to TRBJ1-2; D not resolved. Deletions cut 3 bases from V and 2 bases from J, with 10 bases between. CDR3 length equals 13 residues. CDR1 and CDR2 from the germline V gene are DFQATT and SNEGSKA (reference sequence). This chain's CDR3 is CSASSGRNYGYTF. CDR3 DNA sequence: TGCAGTGCTAGTTCCGGGAGAAACTATGGCTACACCTTC.

This sequence joins TRBV4-1 and TRBJ2-7, with 9 bases that match TRBD1. The CDR3 covers 18 residues. Germline lookup yields CDR1 MGHRA and CDR2 YSYEKL. With 4 bases clipped from V and 3 bases from J, the junction kept 16 bases outside the gene matches. The CDR3 DNA sequence: TGCGCCAGCAGCCCTCTTATGGGACAGGGTAAAGGGGACTACGAGCAGTACTTC. This sequence encodes CASSPLMGQGKGDYEQYF.

The genes are TRBV11-1 and TRBJ1-1; D unclear. Trimming stripped 1 base from V and 6 bases from J, with 9 bases between. The CDR3 is 13 residues long. The germline V gene encodes CDR1 SGHAT and CDR2 FQDESV (reference sequence). The CDR3, as DNA: TGTGCCAGCAGCTTAGGCAGGTTGGCTGAAGCTTTCTTT. As protein: CASSLGRLAEAFF.

The count of this clone is one. This rearrangement joins TRBV4-3 to TRBJ2-1; D is unclear. The germline V gene has CDR1 LGHNA and CDR2 YSLEER. This CDR3 contains 14 residues. Trimming pared 2 bases from V and 9 bases from J, leaving 14 bases between. The CDR3 DNA reads TGCGCCAGCAGCCAACTCCTAAACGGCGGTGAGCAGTTCTTC. Residues: CASSQLLNGGEQFF.

CDR3 loop: CASTHTDTQYF. The CDR3 nucleotides read TGTGCCAGCACACACACAGATACGCAGTATTTT. J is TRBJ2-3 and V is TRBV25-1; no definite D call. This CDR3 comprises 11 residues. Between the trimmed V and J ends, which lost 7 bases and 2 bases, there was a span of 4 bases. Germline V gene lookup returns CDR1 MGHDK and CDR2 SYGVNS.

The rearrangement links TRBV2 to TRBJ1-2; unclear D gene. Germline V gene sequence: CDR1 SNHLY, CDR2 FYNNEI. The CDR3 length is 16 residues. V was trimmed by 4 bases and J by 8 bases, leaving 23 bases between them. This chain's CDR3 is CASSAGFGIDDWGYTF. CDR3 DNA: TGTGCCAGCAGTGCAGGTTTTGGTATTGACGATTGGGGCTACACCTTC.

The chain combines TRBV5-1 with TRBJ1-1, with TRBD1 matching over 10 bases. Germline CDR1 is SGHRS and CDR2 is YFSETQ. The CDR3 sequence is 16 residues long. J lost 4 bases, V lost 0 bases, and 6 bases had no gene match. CDR3 coding DNA: TGCGCCAGCAGCTTGGGACAGGGGGCCGGGGGCACTGAAGCTTTCTTT. It codes for CASSLGQGAGGTEAFF.

J is TRBJ2-2 and V is TRBV2; D might be TRBD1 (5 bases). The CDR3 consists of 14 residues. The V gene lost 2 bases and the J gene lost 5 bases, with 9 bases spanning the gap. Germline V gene data show CDR1 as SNHLY and CDR2 as FYNNEI. The CDR3 region has the DNA TGTGCCAGCAGTGAATGGTCAGGGACCGGGGAGCTGTTTTTT. Encoded protein: CASSEWSGTGELFF.

The J gene is TRBJ2-3, the V gene TRBV7-9; possible D gene TRBD2, 6 bases. The ends were cut back, 4 bases at V and 5 bases at J, with 19 bases in the middle. Germline V gives CDR1 SEHNR, CDR2 FQNEAQ (reference sequence). This CDR3 is built from 16 residues. DNA for the CDR3: TGTGCCAGCAGCTCCGGGAGAGGGGCTTCTATAGATACGCAGTATTTT. Encoded protein: CASSSGRGASIDTQYF.

This clone was observed a single time. The rearrangement uses TRBV4-1 and TRBJ1-2, with 9 bases that match TRBD1. Unmatched junction bases numbered 4, after V lost 0 bases and J lost 5 bases. The CDR3 is 15 residues long. The germline CDR1 and CDR2 sequences are MGHRA and YSYEKL. This CDR3 reads CASSQEQGAEYGYTF. The CDR3 DNA reads TGCGCCAGCAGCCAAGAACAGGGGGCTGAGTATGGCTACACCTTC.

The chain is built from TRBV7-9 and TRBJ1-1, with unresolved D. CDR1 is SEHNR and CDR2 is FQNEAQ in the germline V gene (reference sequence). Trimming pared 2 bases from V and 1 base from J, leaving 2 bases between. This CDR3 comprises 12 residues. In nucleotides, the CDR3 is TGTGCCAGCAGCTTACAGAACACTGAAGCTTTCTTT. Amino acids: CASSLQNTEAFF.

The V gene is TRBV7-3, the J gene TRBJ2-4, with TRBD2 identical over 7 bases. V was clipped by 4 bases and J by 8 bases; unmatched bases: 5. CDR3 length equals 13 residues. CDR1 is SGHTA and CDR2 is FQGTGA in the germline V gene. The CDR3 nucleotides are TGTGCCAGCAGCTCGGGGAGGGGTGACATTCAGTACTTC. Encoded protein: CASSSGRGDIQYF.

The CDR3 loop reads CSVGMSGSVNNEQFF. CDR3 DNA: TGCAGCGTTGGGATGAGCGGGAGTGTGAACAATGAGCAGTTCTTC. The rearrangement links TRBV29-1 to TRBJ2-1, with 8 positions matching TRBD2. The CDR3 length is 15 residues. The germline gives CDR1 SQVTM, CDR2 ANQGSEA. The ends lost 4 bases at V and 5 bases at J; junction bases unmatched: 10.

The rearrangement links TRBV24-1 to TRBJ1-6, with D perhaps matching TRBD1 (6 bases). The CDR3 runs 13 residues. Germline CDR1 and CDR2: KGHDR and SFDVKD. Trimming stripped 12 bases from V and 10 bases from J, with 18 bases between. CDR3 sequence reads: CAAPRNRESPLHF. As DNA, the CDR3 is TGTGCCGCTCCTCGGAACAGGGAATCACCCCTCCACTTT.

V gene TRBV11-1 combines with J gene TRBJ2-1, with 8 nucleotides matching TRBD1. The germline V gene has CDR1 SGHAT and CDR2 FQDESV (reference sequence). Losses at the gene ends were 1 base for V and 8 bases for J; bases not matched to a gene: 10. The CDR3 is 16 residues long. Here the CDR3 DNA reads TGTGCCAGCAGCTTAGAAGAGGCAGGGGGCGTCTATGAGCAGTTCTTC. It translates to CASSLEEAGGVYEQFF.

V usage is TRBV4-1 and J usage is TRBJ1-4; no clear D. Trimming took 1 base from V and 0 from J, leaving 9 bases between them. Germline CDR1 reads MGHRA; CDR2 reads YSYEKL. The CDR3 consists of 16 residues. CDR3 coding DNA: TGCGCCAGCAGCCAAGTTCCCTTCGCAACTAATGAAAAACTGTTTTTT. Encoded protein: CASSQVPFATNEKLFF.

This rearrangement joins TRBV7-8 to TRBJ2-1; TRBD1 aligns across 10 bases. CDR1 is SGHVS and CDR2 is FQNEAQ in the germline V gene. The CDR3 covers 18 residues. Trimming took 3 bases from V and 0 from J; bases not matched to a gene: 8. The CDR3 nucleotides are TGTGCCAGCAGCTTTAGGACAGGGGGTATAAGCTCCTACAATGAGCAGTTCTTC. It is translated as CASSFRTGGISSYNEQFF. Variable domain in full (rest from reference TRBV7-8 and TRBJ2-1): GAGVSQSPRYKVAKRGQDVALRCDPISGHVSLFWYQQALGQGPEFLTYFQNEAQLDKSGLPSDRFFAERPEGSVSTLKIQRTQQEDSAVYLCASSFRTGGISSYNEQFFGPGTRLTVL.

The rearrangement uses TRBV5-4 and TRBJ2-1; unclear D gene. Trimming pared 1 base from V and 8 bases from J, leaving 10 bases between. The CDR3 is 13 amino acids. Germline values: CDR1 SGHNT, CDR2 YYREEE (reference sequence). The CDR3 DNA sequence: TGTGCCAGCAGCTTGCAACTTTATGATGAGCAGTTCTTC. Protein sequence: CASSLQLYDEQFF.

The chain has TRBV7-3 and TRBJ2-3, with D possibly TRBD2 on 6 matching bases. This CDR3 comprises 17 residues. Trimming took 1 base from V and 0 from J, leaving 14 bases between them. Germline assignment: CDR1 SGHTA and CDR2 FQGTGA. The CDR3 loop is CASSLKGSGSSTDTQYF. CDR3 nucleotide sequence: TGTGCCAGCAGCTTAAAGGGTAGCGGCTCTAGCACAGATACGCAGTATTTT.